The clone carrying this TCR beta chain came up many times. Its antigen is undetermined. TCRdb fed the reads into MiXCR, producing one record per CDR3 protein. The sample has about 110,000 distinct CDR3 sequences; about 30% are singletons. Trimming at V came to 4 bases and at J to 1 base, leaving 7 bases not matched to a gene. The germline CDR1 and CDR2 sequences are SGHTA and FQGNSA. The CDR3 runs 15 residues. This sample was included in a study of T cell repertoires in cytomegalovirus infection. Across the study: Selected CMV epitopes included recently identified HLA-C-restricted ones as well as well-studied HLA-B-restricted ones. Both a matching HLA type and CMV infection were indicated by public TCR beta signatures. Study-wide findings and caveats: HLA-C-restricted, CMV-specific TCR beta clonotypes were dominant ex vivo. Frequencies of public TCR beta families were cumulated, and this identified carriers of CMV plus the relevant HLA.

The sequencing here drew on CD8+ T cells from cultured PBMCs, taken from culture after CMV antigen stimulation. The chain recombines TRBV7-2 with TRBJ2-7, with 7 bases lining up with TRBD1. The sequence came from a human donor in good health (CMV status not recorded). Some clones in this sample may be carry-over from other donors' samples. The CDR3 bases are TGTGCCAGCAGCTCTAGCAGGGACAGTTCCTACGAGCAGTACTTC. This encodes CASSSSRDSSYEQYF.